This is a list of T cell receptor beta chains from one sample in a study of response to subunit inactivated influenza vaccine. One entry per CDR3 protein, called by TCRdb with MiXCR from the RT-PCR reads. Among about 310,000 distinct CDR3 sequences listed, 21% were seen once. This sample comprised PBMCs from blood, obtained 21 months after vaccination. The receptors originated from a man between 50 and 69 years old who received an inactivated influenza vaccine. The CDR3 runs from the conserved cysteine through the conserved F or W. A D gene is named only where the DNA matches it firmly. A clone size is listed for some rows: how often the clone was seen (once, few, many), or a class if it is expanded.

>.|TRBV20-1|TRBJ1-1|.
CSALKTGSTEAFF
TGCAGTGCTCTAAAGACAGGTTCTACTGAAGCTTTCTTT
>.|TRBV29-1|TRBJ2-5|.
CSVGQSQETQYF
TGCAGCGTTGGACAGAGTCAAGAGACCCAGTACTTC
>.|TRBV15|TRBJ2-1|once
CATSFTGLDSSYNEQFF
TGTGCCACCAGCTTTACTGGACTGGACAGCTCCTACAATGAGCAGTTCTTC
>TRBD2|TRBV7-6|TRBJ2-1|once
CASSSSGATSYNEQFF
TGTGCCAGCAGCTCTAGCGGGGCGACTTCCTACAATGAGCAGTTCTTC
>.|TRBV12-3/TRBV12-4|TRBJ1-1|few
CASSFSAGSEAFF
TGTGCCAGCAGTTTCTCGGCGGGATCTGAAGCTTTCTTT
>TRBD1|TRBV3-1|TRBJ1-1|few
CASSQTGGANTEAFF
TGTGCCAGCAGCCAGACAGGGGGCGCGAACACTGAAGCTTTCTTT
>TRBD2|TRBV29-1|TRBJ2-7|.
CSVRRTSGSTGEQYF
TGCAGCGTTAGACGGACTAGCGGGAGTACGGGAGAGCAGTACTTC
>.|TRBV6-5|TRBJ2-5|.
CASSYIGQQETQYF
TGTGCCAGCAGTTACATCGGGCAGCAAGAGACCCAGTACTTC
>.|TRBV2|TRBJ2-3|.
CASSENTQYF
TGTGCCAGCAGTGAGAATACGCAGTATTTT
>.|TRBV11-2|TRBJ2-7|.
CASSPAPYYEQYF
TGTGCCAGCAGCCCGGCCCCTTACTACGAGCAGTACTTC
>.|TRBV7-2|TRBJ2-7|.
CASSLNRATSYEQYF
TGTGCCAGCAGCTTAAATCGGGCTACCTCCTACGAGCAGTACTTC
>.|TRBV28|TRBJ1-2|few
CASSTLGETHGGYTF
TGTGCCAGCAGTACCTTAGGGGAAACTCATGGTGGCTACACCTTC
>.|TRBV5-1|TRBJ1-4|many
CASSDQGRANEKLFF
TGCGCCAGCAGCGACCAGGGGAGGGCTAATGAAAAACTGTTTTTT
>TRBD1|TRBV5-1|TRBJ2-2|.
CASSLGQGLPGELFF
TGCGCCAGCAGCTTGGGACAGGGGCTCCCCGGGGAGCTGTTTTTT
>.|TRBV6-5|TRBJ2-3|few
CASSYYRGAGTQYF
TGTGCCAGCAGTTACTACCGGGGCGCGGGTACGCAGTATTTT
>.|TRBV5-1|TRBJ2-1|.
CASSSDGNSYNEQFF
TGCGCCAGCAGCTCGGACGGGAACTCCTACAATGAGCAGTTCTTC
>.|TRBV20-1|TRBJ1-1|few
CSARAGFMNTEAFF
TGCAGTGCTAGGGCGGGGTTCATGAACACTGAAGCTTTCTTT
>TRBD1|TRBV10-3|TRBJ2-3|.
CAISPGQGFDTQYF
TGTGCCATCAGTCCGGGACAGGGGTTCGATACGCAGTATTTT
>.|TRBV6-1|TRBJ1-6|.
CASSDPKVTRSYNSPLHF
TGTGCCAGCAGTGACCCCAAGGTTACCCGCTCCTATAATTCACCCCTCCACTTT
>.|TRBV20-1|TRBJ2-7|.
CSARGPRGKEEQYF
TGCAGTGCTAGAGGGCCCAGGGGCAAGGAGGAGCAGTACTTC
>.|TRBV7-6|TRBJ1-3|.
CASSLGPRGNTIYF
TGTGCCAGCAGCTTGGGCCCTAGGGGAAACACCATATATTTT
>.|TRBV7-9|TRBJ2-1|.
CASSIQGRVSNEQFF
TGTGCCAGCAGTATACAGGGAAGGGTAAGCAATGAGCAGTTCTTC
>.|TRBV4-3|TRBJ1-2|.
CASSQDSRYGYTF
TGCGCCAGCAGCCAAGATAGTCGCTATGGCTACACCTTC
>.|TRBV12-3/TRBV12-4|TRBJ2-2|.
CASSLRKSNTGELFF
TGTGCCAGCAGTCTAAGAAAGTCGAACACCGGGGAGCTGTTTTTT
>.|TRBV10-3|TRBJ2-7|.
CAITQGPRLTYEQYF
TGTGCCATCACCCAGGGGCCTCGCCTGACCTACGAGCAGTACTTC
>.|TRBV6-1|TRBJ1-1|few
CASREQIWMGAFF
TGTGCCAGCAGGGAACAAATCTGGATGGGAGCTTTCTTT
>.|TRBV2|TRBJ1-1|.
CASSEPSGVSGTEAFF
TGTGCCAGCAGTGAACCATCCGGTGTTTCTGGGACTGAAGCTTTCTTT
>.|TRBV2|TRBJ1-1|.
CASVLNTEAFF
TGTGCCAGCGTGCTGAACACTGAAGCTTTCTTT
>TRBD2|TRBV3-1|TRBJ2-5|.
CASSPISTSGSETQYF
TGTGCCAGCAGCCCAATTTCTACTAGCGGGAGTGAGACCCAGTACTTC
>.|TRBV12-3/TRBV12-4|TRBJ1-5|many
CASSLAWNQPQHF
TGTGCCAGCAGTTTAGCGTGGAATCAGCCCCAGCATTTT
>.|TRBV29-1|TRBJ1-2|many
CSAIDHLNGYTF
TGCAGCGCGATAGATCACCTCAATGGCTACACCTTC
>TRBD1|TRBV29-1|TRBJ1-2|.
CSVGWQGASYGYTF
TGCAGCGTTGGGTGGCAGGGGGCCTCCTATGGCTACACCTTC
>TRBD1|TRBV2|TRBJ1-1|few
CARQGARNTEAFF
TGTGCCAGACAGGGGGCCCGAAACACTGAAGCTTTCTTT
>.|TRBV5-1|TRBJ2-7|few
CASSLNGEYEQYF
TGCGCCAGCAGCTTGAATGGGGAGTACGAGCAGTACTTC
>.|TRBV5-1|TRBJ2-2|.
CASSLDQLTNTGELFF
TGCGCCAGCAGCTTGGACCAACTTACGAACACCGGGGAGCTGTTTTTT
>.|TRBV11-2|TRBJ1-6|.
CASSLRAGDNSPLHF
TGTGCCAGCAGCTTAAGGGCAGGGGACAATTCACCCCTCCACTTT
>.|TRBV7-3|TRBJ2-2|.
CASSPIGTGELFF
TGTGCCAGCAGCCCAATAGGAACCGGGGAGCTGTTTTTT
>.|TRBV20-1|TRBJ2-3|few
CSARGASGSDTQYF
TGCAGTGCTAGAGGAGCCTCCGGGTCAGATACGCAGTATTTT
>TRBD2|TRBV4-1|TRBJ2-1|.
CASSQIGVNRGGLHNEQFF
TGCGCCAGCAGCCAAATAGGGGTTAACCGGGGGGGACTACACAATGAGCAGTTCTTC
>.|TRBV19|TRBJ1-1|many
CASSKRGVTEAFF
TGTGCCAGTAGTAAGAGGGGAGTCACTGAAGCTTTCTTT
>.|TRBV5-1|TRBJ1-1|few
CASSTSAGGSTEAFF
TGCGCCAGCAGCACATCCGCCGGGGGGAGCACTGAAGCTTTCTTT